One sample yielded the 22 T cell receptor beta chains listed below, sequenced in a study of CD8 T cells in Susac syndrome. cDNA came from roughly 0.5 to 1 ug RNA primed by random hexamers. Each CDR3 protein gets one entry after TCRdb re-called the immunoSEQ multiplex PCR reads with MiXCR. The table shows roughly 400,000 distinct CDR3 sequences, with roughly 85% occurring only once. Sequencing was carried out using CD8+ T cells from PBMCs. These receptors were collected from a human donor with multiple sclerosis.

This chain links TRBV28 with TRBJ1-2, with D unclear. The CDR3 contains 15 residues. Between the trimmed V and J ends, which lost 6 bases and 2 bases, there was a span of 16 bases. CDR1 is MDHEN and CDR2 is SYDVKM in the germline V gene. This CDR3 reads CASSQPRTGNYGYTF. CDR3 DNA sequence: TGTGCCAGCAGCCAACCCCGGACCGGGAACTATGGCTACACCTTC.

The CDR3 reads CASSAGDSPGNTIYF. Here the CDR3 DNA reads TGCGCCAGCAGTGCAGGGGACAGTCCTGGAAACACCATATATTTT. The chain employs TRBV10-2 and TRBJ1-3; 7 bases are shared with TRBD1. The CDR3 length is 15 residues. Germline trimming cut 4 bases from V and 2 bases from J; bases unmatched to any gene: 5. Per germline, CDR1 WSHSY and CDR2 SAAADI.

The chain is built from TRBV4-1 and TRBJ1-1, with D maybe TRBD1 (6 bases). The germline V gene has CDR1 MGHRA and CDR2 YSYEKL. Trimming took off 5 bases at V and 1 base at J, with 17 bases between the two ends. The CDR3 contains 16 residues. In nucleotides, the CDR3 is TGCGCCAGCAGCACACAAGGGGGGACACCGAACACTGAAGCTTTCTTT. Its protein is CASSTQGGTPNTEAFF.

The rearrangement joins TRBV4-1 to TRBJ2-7, with 7 bases fitting TRBD1. After removal of 0 bases from V and 0 bases from J, the junction contained 2 bases not matched to a gene. Germline V gives CDR1 MGHRA, CDR2 YSYEKL. The CDR3 is 15 residues long. The CDR3 DNA reads as TGCGCCAGCAGCCAAGAGGACAGGACCTCCTACGAGCAGTACTTC. Translating it yields CASSQEDRTSYEQYF.

This rearrangement joins TRBV20-1 to TRBJ2-1; the match to TRBD2 covers 12 bases. The CDR3 is 14 amino acids. The V and J ends lost 8 bases and 3 bases, in that order; junction bases with no gene match: 5. Germline loops: CDR1 DFQATT, CDR2 SNEGSKA (reference sequence). CDR3 nucleotide sequence: TGCAGTCGACTAGCGGGAGAAAACTACAATGAGCAGTTCTTC. Amino acids: CSRLAGENYNEQFF.

The chain employs TRBV6-1 and TRBJ2-7, with 7 bases fitting TRBD2. CDR1 MNHNS and CDR2 SASEGT come from the germline V gene. The CDR3 contains 14 residues. V trimming: 7 bases; J trimming: 0 bases; junction bases outside the gene matches: 6. The CDR3 nucleotides read TGTGCCAGCACAGACGGGAGGTACTCCTACGAGCAGTACTTC. Encoded protein: CASTDGRYSYEQYF.

V is TRBV3-1 and J is TRBJ2-3; D is possibly TRBD1 (5 bases). The CDR3 sequence is 16 residues long. Germline V gene sequence: CDR1 LGHDT, CDR2 YNNKEL (reference sequence). V lost 0 bases and J lost 0, with 10 bases in between. The CDR3 region has the DNA TGTGCCAGCAGCCAAGAACGACAGACTAGCACAGATACGCAGTATTTT. Translating it yields CASSQERQTSTDTQYF.

The chain carries TRBV11-2 and TRBJ2-2, with D perhaps matching TRBD2 (5 bases). Per the germline V gene, CDR1 is SGHAT and CDR2 is FQNNGV. The CDR3 totals 16 residues. V lost 5 bases and J lost 4, with 17 bases in between. CDR3 loop: CASSPSGGSPTGELFF. CDR3 bases: TGTGCCAGCAGCCCCAGCGGCGGAAGCCCCACCGGGGAGCTGTTTTTT.

In this sample, this clonotype turned up once. The gene calls are TRBV12-3 or TRBV12-4 and TRBJ2-6, with 8 bases matching TRBD1. J gave up 1 base and V 6 bases, and 2 bases lay outside the gene matches. The CDR3 spans 15 residues. In nucleotides, the CDR3 is TGTGCCAGCAGAAGGACAGGGTCTGGGGCCAACGTCCTGACTTTC. It is translated as CASRRTGSGANVLTF.

This clonotype was recorded only once. The V gene is TRBV4-1, the J gene TRBJ2-1, with a tentative D call TRBD2 (6 bases). The V end lost 1 base, the J end lost 5 bases, and 18 bases lay between the germline ends. From germline, CDR1 is MGHRA and CDR2 YSYEKL. This CDR3 region has 17 residues. Here the CDR3 DNA reads TGCGCCAGCAGCCAAGTCGGGGGTATAATAGCGGACAATGAGCAGTTCTTC. This gives the protein CASSQVGGIIADNEQFF.

The chain uses TRBV7-6 and TRBJ2-3; D unclear. V lost 1 base, J lost 2 bases, and 10 bases lay in between. Per the germline V gene, CDR1 is SGHVS and CDR2 is FNYEAQ. CDR3 size: 15 residues. The CDR3: CASSLDIRDTDTQYF. The CDR3 region has the DNA TGTGCCAGCAGCTTAGATATTAGGGACACAGATACGCAGTATTTT. Variable domain in full (rest from reference TRBV7-6 and TRBJ2-3): GAGVSQSPRYKVTKRGQDVALRCDPISGHVSLYWYRQALGQGPEFLTYFNYEAQQDKSGLPNDRFSAERPEGSISTLTIQRTEQRDSAMYRCASSLDIRDTDTQYFGPGTRLTVL.

This chain connects TRBV7-9 to TRBJ2-7; D unresolved. The CDR3 runs 13 residues. CDR1 is SEHNR and CDR2 is FQNEAQ in the germline V gene (reference sequence). Trimming took 5 bases from V and 6 from J, leaving 14 bases between them. CDR3: CASSQTFPGEQYF. CDR3 nucleotides: TGTGCCAGCAGCCAGACTTTTCCGGGCGAGCAGTACTTC.

The gene calls are TRBV5-1 and TRBJ2-7; D unclear. CDR1 and CDR2 (germline): SGHRS, YFSETQ. This CDR3 has 13 amino acids. Trimming removed 0 bases from V and 3 bases from J, with 7 bases in between. CDR3 sequence reads: CASSLDYYYEQYF. CDR3 nucleotide sequence: TGCGCCAGCAGCTTGGACTACTACTACGAGCAGTACTTC.

V and J are TRBV2 and TRBJ2-5; D is possibly TRBD1 (6 bases). This CDR3 is built from 15 residues. Germline V CDR1 and CDR2: SNHLY, FYNNEI. Trimming took 1 base from V and 5 from J, leaving 14 bases between them. CDR3 DNA sequence: TGTGCCAGCAGTGAAGAAGGCAGGGGCCCGGAGACCCAGTACTTC. It is translated as CASSEEGRGPETQYF.

The chain combines TRBV29-1 with TRBJ2-7; D possibly corresponds to TRBD1 (6 bases). The CDR3 length is 12 residues. CDR1 SQVTM and CDR2 ANQGSEA come from the germline V gene. Trimming removed 5 bases from V and 7 bases from J, with 15 bases in between. CDR3 loop: CSVRDMWREQYF. CDR3 coding DNA: TGCAGCGTTCGGGACATGTGGCGTGAGCAGTACTTC.

The chain is built from TRBV29-1 and TRBJ1-3; no reliable D call. Germline V CDR1 and CDR2: SQVTM, ANQGSEA. This CDR3 has 12 residues. V was clipped by 3 bases and J by 2 bases, with 5 bases between them. The CDR3 sequence is CSVEAAGNTIYF. DNA for the CDR3: TGCAGCGTTGAGGCAGCTGGAAACACCATATATTTT.

The rearrangement links TRBV6-6 to TRBJ1-3; the D is unclear. V was clipped by 2 bases and J by 0 bases, with 11 bases between them. Per the germline V gene, CDR1 is MNHNY and CDR2 is SVGAGI (reference sequence). CDR3 length: 16 amino acids. In nucleotides, the CDR3 is TGTGCCAGCAGTTACGGGTTTGCTAGCTCTGGAAACACCATATATTTT. It yields the protein CASSYGFASSGNTIYF.

J is TRBJ2-7 and V is TRBV5-5; 7 bases are shared with TRBD1. Trimming removed 4 bases from V and 2 bases from J; junction bases left unmatched: 9. Germline CDR1 and CDR2: SGHKS and YYEKEE (reference sequence). This CDR3 comprises 15 residues. The CDR3 DNA follows: TGTGCCAGCAGCCCCGGGGACAGTCCCCCCTACGAGCAGTACTTC. Translated, it gives CASSPGDSPPYEQYF.

This chain connects TRBV6-2 or TRBV6-3 to TRBJ1-5; maybe TRBD1 (6 bases). CDR1 is MNHEY and CDR2 is SVGEGT in the germline V gene. The CDR3 has 14 residues. V was shortened by 7 bases and J by 4 bases, with 14 bases between the two germline ends. DNA for the CDR3: TGTGCCAGCACCCAGGACAGCGAAAATCAGCCCCAGCATTTT. Its translation: CASTQDSENQPQHF.

This chain connects TRBV7-6 to TRBJ2-6; 9 bases fit TRBD1. The CDR3 is 19 residues long. CDR1 and CDR2 from the germline V gene are SGHVS and FNYEAQ. The junction had 10 bases not matched to a gene; V was cut back by 4 bases and J by 0 bases. The CDR3: CASSYPRQGVSSGANVLTF. The CDR3 DNA follows: TGTGCCAGCAGCTACCCTAGACAGGGGGTTAGCTCTGGGGCCAACGTCCTGACTTTC.

The chain recombines TRBV15 with TRBJ1-1, with 10 bases aligning to TRBD1. Germline CDR1 is LNHNV and CDR2 is YYDKDF (reference sequence). V dropped 0 bases and J dropped 11; count of bases not matched to a gene: 9. The CDR3 extends over 15 amino acids. CDR3 coding DNA: TGTGCCACCAGCAGAGATCTGGGACAGGGGAATTTCGCTTTCTTT. Translating it yields CATSRDLGQGNFAFF.

This clonotype has only a few counts. This chain uses TRBV30 with TRBJ1-1; weak D call: TRBD1 (5 bases). Between the trimmed V and J ends, which lost 5 bases and 1 base, there was a span of 8 bases. The CDR3 sequence is 12 residues long. CDR1 is GTSNPN, CDR2 SVGIG, per germline (reference sequence). The CDR3 bases are TGTGCCTGGGGTCAGGGGAACACTGAAGCTTTCTTT. This codes for CAWGQGNTEAFF.